The subject of this entry is one T cell receptor (beta chain). Its antigen is undetermined. This sample stems from a study of CD8 T cells in Susac syndrome. The study's findings and limits: As acknowledged by the study, its TCR sequencing and HLA analysis included a relatively small number of individuals.

CD8+ and CD4+ T cells circulating in blood were sequenced for TCR beta. Negative magnetic isolation gave CD8+ and CD4+ cells; FACS enriched CD8+ TEMRA. The authors reverse transcribed about 0.5 to 1 ug RNA with random hexamers. Using its own MiXCR run on the immunoSEQ multiplex PCR reads, TCRdb lists one record per CDR3 protein. The repertoire holds more than 55,000 distinct CDR3 sequences, with approximately 96% as singletons. V gave up 3 bases and J gave up 5 bases, with 13 bases separating them. CDR3 length: 13 residues. CDR1 and CDR2 (germline): GTSNPN, SVGIG (reference sequence). Sequencing was done on a sample of CD4+ T cells from PBMCs. This receptor was obtained from a human donor with multiple sclerosis. The V call is TRBV30, the J call TRBJ2-5; no reliable D call. CDR3 in amino acids: CAWRGSLHETQYF. CDR3 nucleotides: TGTGCCTGGAGGGGATCGTTACACGAGACCCAGTACTTC.